The 6 T cell receptor beta chains in this list originate from one sample, sequenced in a study of blood T cell repertoires in COVID-19. Method: immunoSEQ multiplex PCR; TCRdb's copy keeps in-frame clones and lacks some. The repertoire consists of about 15,000 clones, with about 85% occurring once and the leading ten covering under 20%. Sequenced material: peripheral blood. The receptors come from a human donor in a cohort sampled during active COVID-19.

The chain is built from TRBV19 and TRBJ2-6; the match to TRBD1 covers 9 bases. V gave up 9 bases and J gave up 3 bases; unmatched junction bases: 9. Germline CDR1 reads LNHDA; CDR2 reads SQIVND (reference sequence). The CDR3 sequence is 16 residues long. DNA of the CDR3: TGTGCCAGCCTCCCCGGGACAGGGAATGGGGCCAACGTCCTGACTTTC. Its protein is CASLPGTGNGANVLTF.

This clone was observed a single time. V usage is TRBV2 and J usage is TRBJ2-5, with D hard to call. V lost 7 bases, J lost 2 bases, and 11 bases lay in between. The CDR3 spans 13 residues. In germline, CDR1 is SNHLY, CDR2 FYNNEI. The CDR3 protein is CASNVYTQETQYF. In nucleotides, the CDR3 is TGTGCCAGCAACGTATACACACAAGAGACCCAGTACTTC.

V and J are TRBV10-3 and TRBJ2-3; the D gene is possibly TRBD2 (6 bases). Germline CDR1 ENHRY, CDR2 SYGVKD. The CDR3 is 13 amino acids. Trimming removed 7 bases from V and 4 bases from J, with 12 bases in between. CDR3 sequence reads: CAIKETSPDTQYF. For the CDR3, the DNA is TGTGCCATCAAGGAAACTAGCCCAGATACGCAGTATTTT.

This clone appeared a few times. The chain couples TRBV11-2 to TRBJ2-6, with 8 bases identical to TRBD2. V was clipped by 5 bases and J by 0 bases; unmatched bases: 3. The CDR3 is 16 residues long. Per the germline V gene, CDR1 is SGHAT and CDR2 is FQNNGV. This CDR3 is CASSPGGGSGANVLTF. CDR3 DNA sequence: TGTGCCAGCAGCCCGGGGGGGGGCTCTGGGGCCAACGTCCTGACTTTC. The full variable domain, with the rest looked up from reference TRBV11-2 and TRBJ2-6, is EAGVAQSPRYKIIEKRQSVAFWCNPISGHATLYWYQQILGQGPKLLIQFQNNGVVDDSQLPKDRFSAERLKGVDSTLKIQPAKLEDSAVYLCASSPGGGSGANVLTFGAGSRLTVL.

This chain joins TRBV7-6 and TRBJ2-1, with 14 bases fitting TRBD2. The ends lost 4 bases at V and 5 bases at J; junction bases unmatched: 10. Germline CDR1 is SGHVS and CDR2 is FNYEAQ. The CDR3 has 18 amino acids. CDR3 in DNA: TGTGCCAGCAGCTCCACCTCCGGGACTAGCGGGAGCCACAATGAGCAGTTCTTC. Amino acid sequence: CASSSTSGTSGSHNEQFF.

This clone has only a few counts. The chain has TRBV5-6 and TRBJ2-3; 7 bases match TRBD1. The CDR3 is made up of 16 amino acids. Germline-derived CDR1 and CDR2 are SGHDT and YYEEEE. V shed 2 bases and J 0 bases; nucleotides not matched to a gene: 6. The CDR3 DNA sequence: TGTGCCAGCAGCTTACAGGGGCATCACAGCACAGATACGCAGTATTTT. Its protein is CASSLQGHHSTDTQYF.